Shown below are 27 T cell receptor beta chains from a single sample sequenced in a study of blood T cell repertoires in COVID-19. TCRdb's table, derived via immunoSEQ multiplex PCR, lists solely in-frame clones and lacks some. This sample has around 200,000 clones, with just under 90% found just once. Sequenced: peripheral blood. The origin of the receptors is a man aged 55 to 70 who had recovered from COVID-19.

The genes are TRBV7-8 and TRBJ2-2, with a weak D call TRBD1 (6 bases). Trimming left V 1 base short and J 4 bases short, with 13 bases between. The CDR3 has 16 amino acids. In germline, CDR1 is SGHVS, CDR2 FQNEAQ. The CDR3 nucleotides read TGTGCCAGCAGCTTAGTGGGGGCGGGTATCACCGGGGAGCTGTTTTTT. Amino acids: CASSLVGAGITGELFF.

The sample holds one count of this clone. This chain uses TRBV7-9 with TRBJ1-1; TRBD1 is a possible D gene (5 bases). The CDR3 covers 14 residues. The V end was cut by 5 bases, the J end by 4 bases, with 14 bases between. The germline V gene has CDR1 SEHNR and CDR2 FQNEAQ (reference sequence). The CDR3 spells CASSQTVRGTEAFF. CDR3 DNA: TGTGCCAGCAGCCAGACAGTCCGCGGCACTGAAGCTTTCTTT.

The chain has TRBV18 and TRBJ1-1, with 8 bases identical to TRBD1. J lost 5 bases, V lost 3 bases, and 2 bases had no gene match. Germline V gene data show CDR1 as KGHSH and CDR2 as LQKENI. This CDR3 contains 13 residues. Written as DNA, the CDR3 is TGTGCCAGCTCACCGGACAGGGAGACTGAAGCTTTCTTT. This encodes CASSPDRETEAFF.

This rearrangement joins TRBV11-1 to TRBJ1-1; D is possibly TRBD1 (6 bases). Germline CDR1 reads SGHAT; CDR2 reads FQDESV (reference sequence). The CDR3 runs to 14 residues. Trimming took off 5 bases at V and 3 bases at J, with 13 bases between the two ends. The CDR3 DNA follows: TGTGCCAGCAGCGCAACAGGGTCACACACTGAAGCTTTCTTT. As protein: CASSATGSHTEAFF.

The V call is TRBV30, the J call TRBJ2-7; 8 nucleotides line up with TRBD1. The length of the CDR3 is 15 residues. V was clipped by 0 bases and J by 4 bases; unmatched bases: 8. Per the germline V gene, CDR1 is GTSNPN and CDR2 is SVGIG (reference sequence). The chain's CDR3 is CAWSVRQGLSYEQYF. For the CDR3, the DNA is TGTGCCTGGAGTGTCCGACAGGGGCTATCTTACGAGCAGTACTTC.

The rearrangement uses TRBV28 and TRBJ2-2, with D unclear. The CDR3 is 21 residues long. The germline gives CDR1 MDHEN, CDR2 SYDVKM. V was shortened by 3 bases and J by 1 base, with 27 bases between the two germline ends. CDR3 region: CASSFTWLIKPAELNTGELFF. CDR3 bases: TGTGCCAGCAGTTTTACTTGGCTGATCAAACCTGCGGAACTGAACACCGGGGAGCTGTTTTTT. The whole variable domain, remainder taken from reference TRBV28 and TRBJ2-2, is DVKVTQSSRYLVKRTGEKVFLECVQDMDHENMFWYRQDPGLGLRLIYFSYDVKMKEKGDIPEGYSVSREKKERFSLILESASTNQTSMYLCASSFTWLIKPAELNTGELFFGEGSRLTVL.

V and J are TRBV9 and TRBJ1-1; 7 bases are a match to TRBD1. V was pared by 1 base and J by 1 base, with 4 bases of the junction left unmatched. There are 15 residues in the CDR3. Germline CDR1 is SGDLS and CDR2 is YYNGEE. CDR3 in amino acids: CASSVQGQANTEAFF. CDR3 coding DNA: TGTGCCAGCAGCGTACAAGGACAGGCGAACACTGAAGCTTTCTTT. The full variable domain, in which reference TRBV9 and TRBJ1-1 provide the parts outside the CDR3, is DSGVTQTPKHLITATGQRVTLRCSPRSGDLSVYWYQQSLDQGLQFLIQYYNGEERAKGNILERFSAQQFPDLHSELNLSSLELGDSALYFCASSVQGQANTEAFFGQGTRLTVV.

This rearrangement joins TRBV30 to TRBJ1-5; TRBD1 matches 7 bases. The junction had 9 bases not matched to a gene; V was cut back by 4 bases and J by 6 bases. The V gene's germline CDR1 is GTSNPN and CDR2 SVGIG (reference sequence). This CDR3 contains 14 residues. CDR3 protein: CAWTLAGGGQPQHF. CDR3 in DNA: TGTGCCTGGACTTTGGCAGGGGGAGGTCAGCCCCAGCATTTT.

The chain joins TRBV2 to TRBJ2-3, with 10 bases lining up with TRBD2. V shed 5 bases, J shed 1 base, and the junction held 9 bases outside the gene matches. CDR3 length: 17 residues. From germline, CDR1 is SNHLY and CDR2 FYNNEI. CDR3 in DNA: TGTGCCAGCAGTCTAGGGAGCGGGAGGGCCGGCACAGATACGCAGTATTTT. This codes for CASSLGSGRAGTDTQYF.

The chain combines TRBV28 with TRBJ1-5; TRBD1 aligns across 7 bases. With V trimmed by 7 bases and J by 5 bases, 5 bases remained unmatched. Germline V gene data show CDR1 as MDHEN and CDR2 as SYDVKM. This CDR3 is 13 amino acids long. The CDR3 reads CASKGTVDQPQHF. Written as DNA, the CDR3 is TGTGCCAGCAAAGGGACAGTGGATCAGCCCCAGCATTTT.

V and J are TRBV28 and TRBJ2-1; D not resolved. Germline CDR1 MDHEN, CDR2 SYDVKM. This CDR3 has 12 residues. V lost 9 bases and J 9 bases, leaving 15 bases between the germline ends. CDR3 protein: CASSPSWSEQFF. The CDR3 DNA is TGTGCCAGTTCCCCCTCATGGAGTGAGCAGTTCTTC.

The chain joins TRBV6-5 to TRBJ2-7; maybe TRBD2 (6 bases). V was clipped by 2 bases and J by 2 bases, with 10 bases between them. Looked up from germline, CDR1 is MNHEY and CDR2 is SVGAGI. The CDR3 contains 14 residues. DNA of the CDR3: TGTGCCAGCAGTTACCCTAGCGCGGCCTACGAGCAGTACTTC. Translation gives CASSYPSAAYEQYF.

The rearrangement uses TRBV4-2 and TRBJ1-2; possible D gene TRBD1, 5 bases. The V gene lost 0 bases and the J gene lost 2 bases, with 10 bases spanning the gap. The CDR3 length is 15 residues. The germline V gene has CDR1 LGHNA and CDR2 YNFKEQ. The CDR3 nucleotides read TGTGCCAGCAGCCAAGAGTTCGGGGGAAACTATGGCTACACCTTC. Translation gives CASSQEFGGNYGYTF.

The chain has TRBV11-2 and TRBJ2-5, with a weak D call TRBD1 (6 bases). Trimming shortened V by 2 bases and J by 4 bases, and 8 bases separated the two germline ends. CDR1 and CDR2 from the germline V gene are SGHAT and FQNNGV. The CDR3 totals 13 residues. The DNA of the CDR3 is TGTGCCAGCAGCTTACTGGACAGAGAGACCCAGTACTTC. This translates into CASSLLDRETQYF.

The CDR3 bases are TGTGCCAGCTCACCACTCGGACAGTCCTACGAGCAGTACTTC. Translating it yields CASSPLGQSYEQYF. The V call is TRBV18, the J call TRBJ2-7, with a tentative D call TRBD1 (6 bases). This CDR3 is 14 amino acids long. With 1 base removed from V and 1 base from J, the gap between germline ends came to 8 bases. The V gene's germline CDR1 is KGHSH and CDR2 LQKENI.

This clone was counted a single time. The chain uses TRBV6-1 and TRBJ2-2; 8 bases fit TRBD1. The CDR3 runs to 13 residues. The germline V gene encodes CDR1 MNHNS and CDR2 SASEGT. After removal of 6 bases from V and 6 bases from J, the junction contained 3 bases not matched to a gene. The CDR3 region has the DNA TGTGCCAGCAGCCAACAGGGGGCCGGGGAGCTGTTTTTT. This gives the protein CASSQQGAGELFF.

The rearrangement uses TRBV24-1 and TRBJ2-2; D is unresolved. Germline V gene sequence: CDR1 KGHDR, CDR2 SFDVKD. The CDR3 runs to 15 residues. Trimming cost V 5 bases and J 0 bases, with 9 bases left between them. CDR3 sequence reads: CATSVSLANTGELFF. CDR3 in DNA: TGTGCCACCAGTGTTTCATTAGCGAACACCGGGGAGCTGTTTTTT.

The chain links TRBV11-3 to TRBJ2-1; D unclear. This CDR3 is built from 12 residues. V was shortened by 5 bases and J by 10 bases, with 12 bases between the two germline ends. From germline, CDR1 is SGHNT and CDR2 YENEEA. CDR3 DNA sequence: TGTGCCAGCAGCAATAGTCCTCGGGAGCAGTTCTTC. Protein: CASSNSPREQFF.

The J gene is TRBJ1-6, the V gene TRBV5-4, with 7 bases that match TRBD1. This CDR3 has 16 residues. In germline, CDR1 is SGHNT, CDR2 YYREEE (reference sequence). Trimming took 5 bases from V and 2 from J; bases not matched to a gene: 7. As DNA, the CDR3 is TGTGCCAGCAGTCGGGAGGGGGCCACCTATAATTCACCCCTCCACTTT. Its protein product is CASSREGATYNSPLHF.

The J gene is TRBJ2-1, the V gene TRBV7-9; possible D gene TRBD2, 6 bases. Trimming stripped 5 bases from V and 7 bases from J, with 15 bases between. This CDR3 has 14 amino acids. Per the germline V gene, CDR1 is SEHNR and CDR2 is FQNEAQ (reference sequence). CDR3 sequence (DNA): TGTGCCAGCAGCGTAGAGGGAGGAAATAATGAGCAGTTCTTC. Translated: CASSVEGGNNEQFF.

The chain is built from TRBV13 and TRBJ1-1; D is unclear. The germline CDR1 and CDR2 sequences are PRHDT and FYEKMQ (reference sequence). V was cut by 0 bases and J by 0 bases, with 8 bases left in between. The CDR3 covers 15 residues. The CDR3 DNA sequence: TGTGCCAGCAGCTTAGGTGGGGAGGTGAACACTGAAGCTTTCTTT. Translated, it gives CASSLGGEVNTEAFF.

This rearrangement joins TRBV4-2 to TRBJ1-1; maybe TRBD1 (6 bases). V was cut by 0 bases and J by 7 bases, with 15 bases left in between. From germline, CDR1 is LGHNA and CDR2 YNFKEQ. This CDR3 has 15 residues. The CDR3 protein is CASSQDLGGGSEAFF. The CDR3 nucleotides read TGTGCCAGCAGCCAAGATCTTGGGGGGGGCAGTGAAGCTTTCTTT.

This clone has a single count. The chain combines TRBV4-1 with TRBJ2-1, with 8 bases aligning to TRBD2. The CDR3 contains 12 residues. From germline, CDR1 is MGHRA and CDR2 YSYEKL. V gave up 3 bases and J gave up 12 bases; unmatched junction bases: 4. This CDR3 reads CASSQERGRQFF. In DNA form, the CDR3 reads TGCGCCAGCAGCCAGGAGCGGGGGAGGCAGTTCTTC.

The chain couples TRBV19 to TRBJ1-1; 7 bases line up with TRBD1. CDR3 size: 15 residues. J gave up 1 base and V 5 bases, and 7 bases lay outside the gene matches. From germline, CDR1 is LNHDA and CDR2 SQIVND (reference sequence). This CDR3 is CASSADRLSNTEAFF. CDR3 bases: TGTGCCAGTAGTGCGGACAGGCTATCGAACACTGAAGCTTTCTTT.

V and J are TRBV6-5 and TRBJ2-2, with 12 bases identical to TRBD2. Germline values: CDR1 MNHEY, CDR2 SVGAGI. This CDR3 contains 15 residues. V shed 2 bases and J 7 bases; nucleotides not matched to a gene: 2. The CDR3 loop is CASSYKLAGGGELFF. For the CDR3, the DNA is TGTGCCAGCAGTTACAAACTAGCGGGAGGCGGGGAGCTGTTTTTT.

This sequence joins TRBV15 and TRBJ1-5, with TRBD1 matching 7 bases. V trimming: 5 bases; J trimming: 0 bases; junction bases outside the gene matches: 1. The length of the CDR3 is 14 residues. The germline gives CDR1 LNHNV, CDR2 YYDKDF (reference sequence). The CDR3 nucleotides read TGTGCCACCAGCGGACAGGATAGCAATCAGCCCCAGCATTTT. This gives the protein CATSGQDSNQPQHF.

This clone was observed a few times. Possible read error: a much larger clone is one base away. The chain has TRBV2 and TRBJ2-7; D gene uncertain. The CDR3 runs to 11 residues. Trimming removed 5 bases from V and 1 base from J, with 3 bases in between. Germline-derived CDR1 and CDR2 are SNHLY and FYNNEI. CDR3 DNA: TGTGCCAGCAGTCTTTCCTACGAGCAGTACTTC. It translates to CASSLSYEQYF. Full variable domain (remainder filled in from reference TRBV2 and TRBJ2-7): EPEVTQTPSHQVTQMGQEVILRCVPISNHLYFYWYRQILGQKVEFLVSFYNNEISEKSEIFDDQFSVERPDGSNFTLKIRSTKLEDSAMYFCASSLSYEQYFGPGTRLTVT.